This is a list of T cell receptor beta chains from one sample in a study of Graves' ophthalmopathy and Graves' hyperthyroidism. TCRdb independently ran MiXCR on the multiplex PCR reads; one entry per CDR3 protein. The table lists hundreds of thousands of distinct CDR3 sequences, 20% to 25% of them singletons. The sample was peripheral blood. These TCRs come from a woman under 30 with stable Graves' hyperthyroidism. Some clones in this sample may be carry-over from other donors' samples. Each CDR3 is given with its conserved first and last residue. Fields, in order: D gene, clone size, V gene, J gene, CDR3 protein, CDR3 DNA. The D gene is left open where the match is weak. Only some rows state a clone size, as once, few, many or a class for expanded clones.

D gene: NA
clone size: few
V gene: TRBV12-5
J gene: TRBJ2-4
CDR3 protein: CASGLVRYHRDSLCLAKNIKYF
CDR3 DNA: TGTGCTAGTGGTTTGGTCCGTTATCACCGGGACTCCCTTTGTCTGGCCAAAAACATTAAGTACTTC

D gene: TRBD1
clone size: few
V gene: TRBV5-1
J gene: TRBJ2-5
CDR3 protein: CASSIPTGKDTQYF
CDR3 DNA: TGCGCCAGCAGCATACCGACAGGGAAGGATACCCAGTACTTC

D gene: TRBD2
clone size: many
V gene: TRBV3-1
J gene: TRBJ2-5
CDR3 protein: CASSAHLSGGAEETQYF
CDR3 DNA: TGTGCCAGCAGCGCACACCTCAGCGGGGGGGCCGAAGAGACCCAGTACTTC

D gene: TRBD2
clone size: NA
V gene: TRBV20-1
J gene: TRBJ2-7
CDR3 protein: CSASRGGVVYEQYF
CDR3 DNA: TGCAGTGCTAGCCGGGGGGGAGTAGTCTACGAGCAGTACTTC

D gene: NA
clone size: few
V gene: TRBV5-1
J gene: TRBJ2-7
CDR3 protein: CASSRDWAYEQYF
CDR3 DNA: TGCGCCAGCAGCAGGGACTGGGCTTACGAGCAGTACTTC

D gene: TRBD1
clone size: many
V gene: TRBV6-1
J gene: TRBJ2-5
CDR3 protein: CASRTGDETQYF
CDR3 DNA: TGTGCCAGCAGGACAGGGGACGAGACCCAGTACTTC

D gene: NA
clone size: many
V gene: TRBV28
J gene: TRBJ2-7
CDR3 protein: CASSSHPVPYEQYF
CDR3 DNA: TGTGCCAGCAGCTCCCACCCCGTCCCCTACGAGCAGTACTTC

D gene: NA
clone size: many
V gene: TRBV12-3/TRBV12-4
J gene: TRBJ1-1
CDR3 protein: CASASQGLNTEAFF
CDR3 DNA: TGTGCCAGCGCAAGCCAGGGCTTGAACACTGAAGCTTTCTTT

D gene: NA
clone size: NA
V gene: TRBV4-2
J gene: TRBJ1-2
CDR3 protein: CASSPRGDADRGYTF
CDR3 DNA: TGTGCCAGCAGCCCCCGGGGGGACGCTGATCGGGGCTACACCTTC

D gene: TRBD1
clone size: many
V gene: TRBV6-5
J gene: TRBJ2-7
CDR3 protein: CASSYLTGGGYEQYF
CDR3 DNA: TGTGCCAGCAGTTACCTGACAGGGGGCGGCTACGAGCAGTACTTC

D gene: NA
clone size: few
V gene: TRBV20-1
J gene: TRBJ1-5
CDR3 protein: CSAIARGYSNQPQHF
CDR3 DNA: TGCAGTGCTATAGCCCGGGGGTATAGCAATCAGCCCCAGCATTTT

D gene: TRBD1
clone size: NA
V gene: TRBV6-1
J gene: TRBJ1-2
CDR3 protein: CASRPPGQVYGYTF
CDR3 DNA: TGTGCCAGCAGACCCCCTGGACAGGTCTATGGCTACACCTTC

D gene: NA
clone size: many
V gene: TRBV12-3/TRBV12-4
J gene: TRBJ2-5
CDR3 protein: CASSLTGGRETQYF
CDR3 DNA: TGTGCCAGCAGCCTAACGGGGGGCCGAGAGACCCAGTACTTC

D gene: NA
clone size: many
V gene: TRBV6-2/TRBV6-3
J gene: TRBJ1-5
CDR3 protein: CASSYLRRTGLMPQHF
CDR3 DNA: TGTGCCAGCAGTTACCTCCGTCGTACAGGCCTCATGCCCCAGCATTTT

D gene: NA
clone size: few
V gene: TRBV30
J gene: TRBJ1-3
CDR3 protein: CAWSRRGFSGNTIYF
CDR3 DNA: TGTGCCTGGAGTCGACGGGGATTTTCTGGAAACACCATATATTTT

D gene: NA
clone size: NA
V gene: TRBV11-2
J gene: TRBJ1-6
CDR3 protein: CASSPGVGAGSPLHF
CDR3 DNA: TGTGCCAGCAGCCCCGGAGTAGGGGCTGGCTCACCCCTCCACTTT

D gene: TRBD1
clone size: few
V gene: TRBV6-1
J gene: TRBJ1-1
CDR3 protein: CASSIAGTGAYEAFF
CDR3 DNA: TGTGCCAGCAGTATAGCCGGGACAGGTGCCTATGAAGCTTTCTTT

D gene: NA
clone size: many
V gene: TRBV12-3/TRBV12-4
J gene: TRBJ2-2
CDR3 protein: CATTGTRNTGELFF
CDR3 DNA: TGTGCCACCACCGGGACTCGGAACACCGGGGAGCTGTTTTTT